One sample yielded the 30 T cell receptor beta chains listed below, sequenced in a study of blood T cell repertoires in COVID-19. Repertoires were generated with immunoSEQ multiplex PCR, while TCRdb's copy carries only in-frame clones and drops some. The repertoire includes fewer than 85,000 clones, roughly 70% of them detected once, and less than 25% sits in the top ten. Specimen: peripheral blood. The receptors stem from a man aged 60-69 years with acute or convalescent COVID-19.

The CDR3 nucleotides read TGTGCCAGCAGTGAACTCCTAGTGGCAGGCACAGATACGCAGTATTTT. Protein: CASSELLVAGTDTQYF. The genes are TRBV6-1 and TRBJ2-3; D unresolved. CDR3 size: 16 residues. Between the trimmed V and J ends, which lost 2 bases and 1 base, there was a span of 13 bases. Germline loops: CDR1 MNHNS, CDR2 SASEGT.

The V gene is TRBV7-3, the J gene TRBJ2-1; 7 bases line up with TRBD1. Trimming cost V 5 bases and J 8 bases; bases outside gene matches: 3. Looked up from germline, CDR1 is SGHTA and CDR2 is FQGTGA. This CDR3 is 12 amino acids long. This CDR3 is CASSPGGDEQFF. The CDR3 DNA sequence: TGTGCCAGCAGCCCAGGGGGAGATGAGCAGTTCTTC.

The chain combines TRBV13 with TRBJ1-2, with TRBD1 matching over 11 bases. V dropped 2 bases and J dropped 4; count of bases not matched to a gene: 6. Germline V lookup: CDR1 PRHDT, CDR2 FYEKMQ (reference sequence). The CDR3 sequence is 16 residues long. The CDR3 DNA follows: TGTGCCAGCAGCTTAACCGGGACAGGGGGTTTCTATGGCTACACCTTC. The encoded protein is CASSLTGTGGFYGYTF. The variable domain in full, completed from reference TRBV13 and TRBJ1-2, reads AAGVIQSPRHLIKEKRETATLKCYPIPRHDTVYWYQQGPGQDPQFLISFYEKMQSDKGSIPDRFSAQQFSDYHSELNMSSLELGDSALYFCASSLTGTGGFYGYTFGSGTRLTVV.

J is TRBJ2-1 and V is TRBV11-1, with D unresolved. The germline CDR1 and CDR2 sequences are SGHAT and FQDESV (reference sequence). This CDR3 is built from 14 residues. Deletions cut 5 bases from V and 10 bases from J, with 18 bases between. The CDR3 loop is CASSPAGASREQFF. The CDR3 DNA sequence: TGTGCCAGCAGCCCGGCCGGCGCCTCTAGGGAGCAGTTCTTC.

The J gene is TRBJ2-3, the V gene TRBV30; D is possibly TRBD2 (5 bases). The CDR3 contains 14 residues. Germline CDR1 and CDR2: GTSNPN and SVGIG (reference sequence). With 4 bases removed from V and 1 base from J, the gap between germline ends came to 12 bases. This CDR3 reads CAWKRELRTDTQYF. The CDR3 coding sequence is TGTGCCTGGAAGAGGGAACTGCGCACAGATACGCAGTATTTT. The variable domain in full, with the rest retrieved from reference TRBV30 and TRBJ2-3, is SQTIHQWPATLVQPVGSPLSLECTVEGTSNPNLYWYRQAAGRGLQLLFYSVGIGQISSEVPQNLSASRPQDRQFILSSKKLLLSDSGFYLCAWKRELRTDTQYFGPGTRLTVL.

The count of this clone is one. CDR3 residues: CTSSRADPLLYEQYV. The CDR3 nucleotides read TGCACCAGCAGCCGGGCTGACCCTCTCCTTTACGAGCAGTACGTC. This sequence joins TRBV1 and TRBJ2-7; the table's TRBD1 call for D was not verified on the DNA. TRBV1 is a known pseudogene. The CDR3 contains 15 residues.

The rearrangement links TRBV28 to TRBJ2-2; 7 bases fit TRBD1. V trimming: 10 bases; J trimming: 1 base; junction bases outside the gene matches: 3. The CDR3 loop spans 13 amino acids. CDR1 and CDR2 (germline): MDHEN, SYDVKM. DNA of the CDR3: TGTGCCACCAGACAGGGGAACACCGGGGAGCTGTTTTTT. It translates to CATRQGNTGELFF.

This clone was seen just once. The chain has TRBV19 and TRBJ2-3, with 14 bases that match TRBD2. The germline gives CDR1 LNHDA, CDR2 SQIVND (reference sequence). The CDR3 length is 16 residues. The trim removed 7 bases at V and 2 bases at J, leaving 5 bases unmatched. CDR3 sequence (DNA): TGTGCCAGTACTAGGACTAGCGGGGGGACCACAGATACGCAGTATTTT. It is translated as CASTRTSGGTTDTQYF. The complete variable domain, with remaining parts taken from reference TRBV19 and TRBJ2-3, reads DGGITQSPKYLFRKEGQNVTLSCEQNLNHDAMYWYRQDPGQGLRLIYYSQIVNDFQKGDIAEGYSVSREKKESFPLTVTSAQKNPTAFYLCASTRTSGGTTDTQYFGPGTRLTVL.

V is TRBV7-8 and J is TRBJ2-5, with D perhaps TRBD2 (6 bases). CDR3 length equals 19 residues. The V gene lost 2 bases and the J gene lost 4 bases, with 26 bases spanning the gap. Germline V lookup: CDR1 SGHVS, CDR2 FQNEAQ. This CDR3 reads CASSLLSPHVLGGGETQYF. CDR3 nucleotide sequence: TGTGCCAGCAGCTTATTAAGCCCACATGTGCTGGGAGGTGGAGAGACCCAGTACTTC.

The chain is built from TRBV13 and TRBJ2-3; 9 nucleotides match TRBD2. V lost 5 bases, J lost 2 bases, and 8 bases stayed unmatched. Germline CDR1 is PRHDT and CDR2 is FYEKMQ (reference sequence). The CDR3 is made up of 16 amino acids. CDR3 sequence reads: CASSLFPSGDTDTQYF. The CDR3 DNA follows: TGTGCCAGCAGCCTCTTCCCTAGCGGGGACACAGATACGCAGTATTTT.

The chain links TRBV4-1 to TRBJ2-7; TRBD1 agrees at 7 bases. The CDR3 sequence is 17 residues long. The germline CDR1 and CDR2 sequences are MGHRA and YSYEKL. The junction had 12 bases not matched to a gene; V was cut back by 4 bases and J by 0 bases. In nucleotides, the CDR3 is TGCGCCAGCAGCCGGGCGACCGGTGGGACAGACTCCTACGAGCAGTACTTC. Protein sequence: CASSRATGGTDSYEQYF.

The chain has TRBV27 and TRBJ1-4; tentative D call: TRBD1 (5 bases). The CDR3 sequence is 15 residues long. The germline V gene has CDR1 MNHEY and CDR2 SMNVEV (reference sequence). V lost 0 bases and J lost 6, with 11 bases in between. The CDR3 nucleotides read TGTGCCAGCAGTTTATCCGGTTCCAGGGATGAAAAACTGTTTTTT. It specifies CASSLSGSRDEKLFF.

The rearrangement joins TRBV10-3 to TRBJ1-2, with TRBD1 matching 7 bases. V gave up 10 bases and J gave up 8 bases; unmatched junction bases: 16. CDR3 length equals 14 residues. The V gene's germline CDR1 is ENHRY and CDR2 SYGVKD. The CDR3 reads CANNRGQNTLGYTF. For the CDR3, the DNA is TGTGCCAACAACAGGGGTCAGAATACCTTGGGCTACACCTTC.

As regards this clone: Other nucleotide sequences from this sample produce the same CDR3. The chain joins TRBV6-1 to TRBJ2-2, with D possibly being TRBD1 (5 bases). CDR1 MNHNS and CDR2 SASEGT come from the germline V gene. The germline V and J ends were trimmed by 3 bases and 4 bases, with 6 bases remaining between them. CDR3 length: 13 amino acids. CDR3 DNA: TGTGCCAGCAGTGATAGGGGCACCGGGGAGCTGTTTTTT. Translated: CASSDRGTGELFF.

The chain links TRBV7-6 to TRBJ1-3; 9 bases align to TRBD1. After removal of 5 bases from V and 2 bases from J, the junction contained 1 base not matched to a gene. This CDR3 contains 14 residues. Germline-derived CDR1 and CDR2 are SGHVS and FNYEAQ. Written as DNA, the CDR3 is TGTGCCAGCAGCCGGACAGGGGCTGGAAACACCATATATTTT. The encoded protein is CASSRTGAGNTIYF.

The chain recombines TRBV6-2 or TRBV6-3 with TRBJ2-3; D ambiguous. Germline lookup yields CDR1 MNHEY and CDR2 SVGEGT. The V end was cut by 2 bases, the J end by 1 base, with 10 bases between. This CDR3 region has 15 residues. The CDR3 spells CASSYPRRGTDTQYF. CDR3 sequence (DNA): TGTGCCAGCAGTTACCCCCGTCGCGGCACAGATACGCAGTATTTT.

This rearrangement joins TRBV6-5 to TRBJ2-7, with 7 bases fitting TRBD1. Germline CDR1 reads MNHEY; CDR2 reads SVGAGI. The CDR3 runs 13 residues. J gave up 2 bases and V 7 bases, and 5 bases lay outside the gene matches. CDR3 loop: CASKPDRAYEQYV. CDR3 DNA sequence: TGTGCCAGCAAACCCGACAGGGCCTACGAGCAGTACGTC.

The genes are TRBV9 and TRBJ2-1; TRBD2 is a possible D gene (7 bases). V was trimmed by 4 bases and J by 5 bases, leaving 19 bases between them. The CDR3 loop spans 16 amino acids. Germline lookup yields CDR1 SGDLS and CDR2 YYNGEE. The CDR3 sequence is CASSPRGAELNNEQFF. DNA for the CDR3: TGTGCCAGCAGCCCACGGGGGGCCGAGCTCAACAATGAGCAGTTCTTC.

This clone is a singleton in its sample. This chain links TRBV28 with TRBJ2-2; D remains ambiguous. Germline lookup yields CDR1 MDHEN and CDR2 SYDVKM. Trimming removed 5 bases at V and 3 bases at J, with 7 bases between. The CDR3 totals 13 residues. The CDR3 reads CASSPRDTGELFF. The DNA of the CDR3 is TGTGCCAGCAGTCCCCGGGACACCGGGGAGCTGTTTTTT.

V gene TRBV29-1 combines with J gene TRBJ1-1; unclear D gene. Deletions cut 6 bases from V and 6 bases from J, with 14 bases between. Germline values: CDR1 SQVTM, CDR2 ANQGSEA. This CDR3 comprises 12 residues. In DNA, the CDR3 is TGCAGCGTCCCAGGCCGGTCACCTGAAGCTTTCTTT. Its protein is CSVPGRSPEAFF.

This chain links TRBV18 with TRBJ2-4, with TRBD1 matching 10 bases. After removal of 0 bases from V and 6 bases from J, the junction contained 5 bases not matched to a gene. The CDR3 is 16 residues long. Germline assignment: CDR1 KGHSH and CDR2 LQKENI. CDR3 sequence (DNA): TGTGCCAGCTCACCACCGGGGACAGGGGATAGAAACATTCAGTACTTC. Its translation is CASSPPGTGDRNIQYF.

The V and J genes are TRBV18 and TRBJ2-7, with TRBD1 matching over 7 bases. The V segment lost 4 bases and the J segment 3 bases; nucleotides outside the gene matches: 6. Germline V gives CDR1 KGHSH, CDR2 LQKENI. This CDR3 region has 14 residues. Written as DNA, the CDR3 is TGTGCCAGCTCACAATCGGGACAGAACTACGAGCAGTACTTC. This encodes CASSQSGQNYEQYF. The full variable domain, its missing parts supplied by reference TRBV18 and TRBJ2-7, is NAGVMQNPRHLVRRRGQEARLRCSPMKGHSHVYWYRQLPEEGLKFMVYLQKENIIDESGMPKERFSAEFPKEGPSILRIQQVVRGDSAAYFCASSQSGQNYEQYFGPGTRLTVT.

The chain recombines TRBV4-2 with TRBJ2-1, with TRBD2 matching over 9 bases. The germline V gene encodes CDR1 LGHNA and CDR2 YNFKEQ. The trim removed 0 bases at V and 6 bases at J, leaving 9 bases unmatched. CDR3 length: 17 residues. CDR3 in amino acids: CASSQEPGGGAGNEQFF. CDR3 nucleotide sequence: TGTGCCAGCAGCCAAGAACCAGGCGGGGGGGCAGGCAATGAGCAGTTCTTC.

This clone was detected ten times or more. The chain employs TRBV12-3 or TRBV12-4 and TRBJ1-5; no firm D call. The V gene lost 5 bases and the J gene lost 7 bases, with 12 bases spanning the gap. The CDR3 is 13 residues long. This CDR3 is CASSKQTGQPQHF. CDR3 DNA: TGTGCCAGCAGTAAACAAACGGGACAGCCCCAGCATTTT.

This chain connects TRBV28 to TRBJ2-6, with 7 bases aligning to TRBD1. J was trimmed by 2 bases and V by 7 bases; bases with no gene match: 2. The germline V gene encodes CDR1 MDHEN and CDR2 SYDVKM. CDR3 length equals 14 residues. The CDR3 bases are TGTGCCAGCACCGACAGGGCTGGGGCCAACGTCCTGACTTTC. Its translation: CASTDRAGANVLTF.

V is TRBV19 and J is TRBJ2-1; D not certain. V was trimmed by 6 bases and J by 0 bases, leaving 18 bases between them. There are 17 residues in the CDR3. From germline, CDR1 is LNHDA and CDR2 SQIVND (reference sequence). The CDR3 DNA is TGTGCCAGTAGCTCCCCCCTTCGCGGCAGCTCCTACAATGAGCAGTTCTTC. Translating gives CASSSPLRGSSYNEQFF.

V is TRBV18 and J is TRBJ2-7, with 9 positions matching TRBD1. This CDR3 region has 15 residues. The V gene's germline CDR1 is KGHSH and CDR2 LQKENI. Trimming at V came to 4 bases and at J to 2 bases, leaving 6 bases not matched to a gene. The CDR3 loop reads CASSQAGTGTYEQYF. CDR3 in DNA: TGTGCCAGCTCACAGGCCGGGACAGGGACCTACGAGCAGTACTTC.

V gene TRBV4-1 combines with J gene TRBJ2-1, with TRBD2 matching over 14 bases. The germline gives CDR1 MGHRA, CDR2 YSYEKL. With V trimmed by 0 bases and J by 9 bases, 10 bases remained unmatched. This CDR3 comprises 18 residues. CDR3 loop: CASSQDPSSGLAGAEQFF. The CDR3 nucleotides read TGCGCCAGCAGCCAAGATCCCAGTTCGGGACTAGCGGGGGCTGAGCAGTTCTTC.

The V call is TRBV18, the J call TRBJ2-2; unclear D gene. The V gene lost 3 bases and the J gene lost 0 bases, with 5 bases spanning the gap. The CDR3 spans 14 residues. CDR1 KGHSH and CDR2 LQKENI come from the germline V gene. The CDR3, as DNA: TGTGCCAGCTCACCTCTCGCGAACACCGGGGAGCTGTTTTTT. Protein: CASSPLANTGELFF.

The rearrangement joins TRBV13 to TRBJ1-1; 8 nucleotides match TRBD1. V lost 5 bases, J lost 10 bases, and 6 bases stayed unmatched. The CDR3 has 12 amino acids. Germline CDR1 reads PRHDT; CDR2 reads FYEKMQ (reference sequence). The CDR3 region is CASSGSDRGAFF. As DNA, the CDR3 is TGTGCCAGCAGCGGGTCAGACAGGGGAGCTTTCTTT.